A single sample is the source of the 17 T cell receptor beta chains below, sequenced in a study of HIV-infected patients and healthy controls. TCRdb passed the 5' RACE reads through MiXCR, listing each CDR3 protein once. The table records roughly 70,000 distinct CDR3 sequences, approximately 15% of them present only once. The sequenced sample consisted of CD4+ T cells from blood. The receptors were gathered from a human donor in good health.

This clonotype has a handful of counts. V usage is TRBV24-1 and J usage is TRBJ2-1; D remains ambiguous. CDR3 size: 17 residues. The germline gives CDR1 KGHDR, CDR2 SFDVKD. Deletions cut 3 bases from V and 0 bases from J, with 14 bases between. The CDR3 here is CATSDQKEKSSYNEQFF. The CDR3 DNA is TGTGCCACCAGTGATCAAAAGGAGAAAAGCTCCTACAATGAGCAGTTCTTC.

The CDR3, as DNA: TGTGCCAGCAGTCGCGAGACGGTGGTTATAATCGAGACCCAGTACTTC. This codes for CASSRETVVIIETQYF. The V gene is TRBV6-1, the J gene TRBJ2-5; D call uncertain. This CDR3 has 16 amino acids. V dropped 5 bases and J dropped 5 bases, with 21 bases sitting between them. In germline, CDR1 is MNHNS, CDR2 SASEGT.

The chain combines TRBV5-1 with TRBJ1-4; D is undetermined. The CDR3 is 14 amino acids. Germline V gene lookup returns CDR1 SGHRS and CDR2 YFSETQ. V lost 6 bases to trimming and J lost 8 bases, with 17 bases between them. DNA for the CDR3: TGCGCCAGCACCCCCGGGTCTACGGACGAAAAACTGTTTTTT. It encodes CASTPGSTDEKLFF.

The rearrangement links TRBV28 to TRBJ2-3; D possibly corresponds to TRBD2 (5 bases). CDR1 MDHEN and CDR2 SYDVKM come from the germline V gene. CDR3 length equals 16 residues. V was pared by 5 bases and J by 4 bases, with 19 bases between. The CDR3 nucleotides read TGTGCCAGCAGTCTTGGACTGCTCAGCAGCGCAGATACGCAGTATTTT. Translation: CASSLGLLSSADTQYF.

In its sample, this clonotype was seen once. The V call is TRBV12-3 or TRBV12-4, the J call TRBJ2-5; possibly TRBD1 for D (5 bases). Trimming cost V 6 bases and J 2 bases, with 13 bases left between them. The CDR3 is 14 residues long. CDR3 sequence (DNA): TGTGCCAGCAGCTGGGGCCTTAGTCAAGAGACCCAGTACTTC. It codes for CASSWGLSQETQYF.

CDR3 loop: CASSAGLENTEAFF. The CDR3, as DNA: TGTGCCAGCAGTGCAGGGTTGGAGAACACTGAAGCTTTCTTT. The J gene is TRBJ1-1, the V gene TRBV2; tentatively, D is TRBD1 (5 bases). V lost 4 bases to trimming and J lost 1 base, with 10 bases between them. Germline loops: CDR1 SNHLY, CDR2 FYNNEI. This CDR3 contains 14 residues. Together with reference TRBV2 and TRBJ1-1, the CDR3 gives the full variable domain: EPEVTQTPSHQVTQMGQEVILRCVPISNHLYFYWYRQILGQKVEFLVSFYNNEISEKSEIFDDQFSVERPDGSNFTLKIRSTKLEDSAMYFCASSAGLENTEAFFGQGTRLTVV.

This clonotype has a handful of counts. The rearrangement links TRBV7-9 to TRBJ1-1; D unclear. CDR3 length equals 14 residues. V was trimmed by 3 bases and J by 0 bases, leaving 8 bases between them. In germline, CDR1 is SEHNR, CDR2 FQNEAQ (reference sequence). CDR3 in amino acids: CASSFQTVNTEAFF. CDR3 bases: TGTGCCAGCAGCTTCCAGACGGTGAACACTGAAGCTTTCTTT.

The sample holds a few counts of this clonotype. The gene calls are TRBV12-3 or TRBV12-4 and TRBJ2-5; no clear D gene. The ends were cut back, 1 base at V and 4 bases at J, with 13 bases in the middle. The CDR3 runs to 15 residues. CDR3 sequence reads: CASSLGTHPAETQYF. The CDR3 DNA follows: TGTGCCAGCAGTTTAGGGACCCACCCGGCAGAGACCCAGTACTTC.

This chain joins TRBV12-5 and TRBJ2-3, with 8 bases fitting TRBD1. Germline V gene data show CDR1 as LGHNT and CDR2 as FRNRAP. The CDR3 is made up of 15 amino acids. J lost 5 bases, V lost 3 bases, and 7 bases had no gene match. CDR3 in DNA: TGTGCTAGTGGTTTCCACAGGGGGGCCGGAGATACGCAGTATTTT. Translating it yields CASGFHRGAGDTQYF.

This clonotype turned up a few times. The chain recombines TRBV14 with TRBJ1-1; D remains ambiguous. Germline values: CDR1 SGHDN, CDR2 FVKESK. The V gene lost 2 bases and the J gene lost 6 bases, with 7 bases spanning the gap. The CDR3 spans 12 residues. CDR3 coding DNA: TGTGCCAGCAGCCAATACGTTTCTGAAGCTTTCTTT. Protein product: CASSQYVSEAFF.

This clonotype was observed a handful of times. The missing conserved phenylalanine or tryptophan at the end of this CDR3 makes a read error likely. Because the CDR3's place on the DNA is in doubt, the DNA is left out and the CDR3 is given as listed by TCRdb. The CDR3 sequence is CASSPSRIA. The chain couples TRBV7-9 to TRBJ2-1; TRBD2, as called in the table, went unchecked against the DNA. The CDR3 region is 9 residues in length, termini included. CDR1 is SEHNR and CDR2 is FQNEAQ in the germline V gene (reference sequence).

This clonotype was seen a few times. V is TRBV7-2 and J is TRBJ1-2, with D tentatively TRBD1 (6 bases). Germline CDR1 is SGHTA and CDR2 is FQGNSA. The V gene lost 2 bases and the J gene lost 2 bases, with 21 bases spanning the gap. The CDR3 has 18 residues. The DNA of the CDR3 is TGTGCCAGCAGCTTAATTGTCAGGCGGCAGGGGACAAACTATGGCTACACCTTC. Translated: CASSLIVRRQGTNYGYTF.

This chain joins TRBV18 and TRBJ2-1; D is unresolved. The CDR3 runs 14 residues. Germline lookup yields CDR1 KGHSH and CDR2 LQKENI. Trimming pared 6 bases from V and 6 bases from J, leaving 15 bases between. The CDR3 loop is CASSDALLSNEQFF. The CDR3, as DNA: TGTGCCAGCTCGGACGCCCTTTTAAGCAATGAGCAGTTCTTC.

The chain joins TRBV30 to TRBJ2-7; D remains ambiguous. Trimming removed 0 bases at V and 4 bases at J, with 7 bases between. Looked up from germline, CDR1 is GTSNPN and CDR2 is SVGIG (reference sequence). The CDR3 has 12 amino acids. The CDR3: CAWSVRGYEQYF. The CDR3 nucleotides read TGTGCCTGGAGTGTAAGAGGATACGAGCAGTACTTC.

The CDR3, as DNA: TGTGCCGGACGGCCGGCCGGGTTTGGCAGTAACACTGAAGCTTTCTTT. Protein product: CAGRPAGFGSNTEAFF. The chain is built from TRBV6-2 or TRBV6-3 and TRBJ1-1; D gene uncertain. V was shortened by 11 bases and J by 2 bases, with 24 bases between the two germline ends. The CDR3 has 16 residues. Germline CDR1 and CDR2: MNHEY and SVGEGT.

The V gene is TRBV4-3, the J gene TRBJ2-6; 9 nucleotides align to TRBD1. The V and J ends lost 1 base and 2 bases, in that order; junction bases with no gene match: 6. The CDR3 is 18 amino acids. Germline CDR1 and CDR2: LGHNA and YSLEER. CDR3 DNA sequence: TGCGCCAGCAGCCAAGGAAGGAGGGACAGGGCTGGGGCCAACGTCCTGACTTTC. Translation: CASSQGRRDRAGANVLTF.

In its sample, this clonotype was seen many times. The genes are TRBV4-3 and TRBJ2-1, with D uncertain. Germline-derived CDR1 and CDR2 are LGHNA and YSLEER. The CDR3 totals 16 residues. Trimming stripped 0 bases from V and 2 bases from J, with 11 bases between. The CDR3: CASSQDLSLTYNEQFF. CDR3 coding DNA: TGCGCCAGCAGCCAAGATCTCTCTCTTACCTACAATGAGCAGTTCTTC.